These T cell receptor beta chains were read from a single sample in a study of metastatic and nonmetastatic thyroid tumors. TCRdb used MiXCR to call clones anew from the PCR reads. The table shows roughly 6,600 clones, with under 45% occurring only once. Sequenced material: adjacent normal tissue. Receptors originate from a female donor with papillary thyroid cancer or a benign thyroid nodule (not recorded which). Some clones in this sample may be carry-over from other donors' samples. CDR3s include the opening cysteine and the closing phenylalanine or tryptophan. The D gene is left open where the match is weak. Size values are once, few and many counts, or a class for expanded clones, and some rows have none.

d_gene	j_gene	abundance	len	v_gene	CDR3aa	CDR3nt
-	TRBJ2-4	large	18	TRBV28	CASSLTASGGAAKNIQYF	TGTGCCAGCAGTTTAACCGCCTCAGGGGGGGCAGCCAAAAACATTCAGTACTTC
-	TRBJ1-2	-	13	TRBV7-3	CASSNGVTDGYTF	TGTGCCAGCAGCAATGGGGTGACGGATGGCTACACCTTC
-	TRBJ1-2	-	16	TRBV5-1	CASSLAGQRGGDGYTF	TGCGCCAGCAGCTTGGCGGGGCAGAGAGGTGGTGATGGCTACACCTTC
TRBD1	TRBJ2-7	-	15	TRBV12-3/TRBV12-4	CASSISRDREYEQYF	TGTGCCAGCAGTATAAGCCGGGACAGGGAGTACGAGCAGTACTTC
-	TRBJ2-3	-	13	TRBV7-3	CASSLGHTDTQYF	TGTGCCAGCAGCTTGGGACACACAGATACGCAGTATTTT
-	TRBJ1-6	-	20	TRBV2	CASSEYQQGSSGSYNSPLQF	TGTGCCAGCAGTGAGTACCAACAGGGAAGTAGCGGCTCATATAATTCACCCCTCCAATTT
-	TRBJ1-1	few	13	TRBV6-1	CASSRDRFAEAFF	TGTGCCAGCAGTCGCGACAGGTTCGCTGAAGCTTTCTTT
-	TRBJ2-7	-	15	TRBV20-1	CSARGMSGRSYEQYF	TGCAGTGCTAGAGGTATGAGCGGGCGGTCCTACGAGCAGTACTTC
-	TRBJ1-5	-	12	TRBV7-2	CASSLGAVPQHF	TGTGCCAGCAGCTTAGGGGCAGTGCCCCAGCATTTT
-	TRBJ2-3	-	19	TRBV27	CASSLLGGPGRFVTDTQYF	TGTGCCAGCAGTTTATTAGGGGGGCCGGGGAGATTTGTCACAGATACGCAGTATTTT
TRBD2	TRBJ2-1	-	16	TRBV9	CASSTGTSGHYNEQFF	TGTGCCAGCAGCACCGGGACTAGCGGCCATTACAATGAGCAGTTCTTC
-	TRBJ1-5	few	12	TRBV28	CASSLREQPQHF	TGTGCCAGCAGTTTACGGGAGCAGCCCCAGCATTTT
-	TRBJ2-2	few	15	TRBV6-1	CASRLSSADTGELFF	TGTGCCAGCAGGCTATCTAGCGCGGACACCGGGGAGCTGTTTTTT
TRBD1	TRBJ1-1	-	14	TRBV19	CASSYRGEGTEAFF	TGTGCCAGTAGCTACAGGGGAGAAGGTACTGAAGCTTTCTTT
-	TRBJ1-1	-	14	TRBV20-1	CSARDHRVNTEAFF	TGCAGTGCTAGAGATCACAGGGTGAACACTGAAGCTTTCTTT
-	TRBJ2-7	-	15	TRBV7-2	CASSSRQALSYEQYF	TGTGCCAGCAGCTCCCGACAGGCCCTCTCCTACGAGCAGTACTTC
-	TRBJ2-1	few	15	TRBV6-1	CASTLLRGGRHEQFF	TGTGCCAGCACCCTTCTCAGGGGGGGTCGCCATGAGCAGTTCTTC
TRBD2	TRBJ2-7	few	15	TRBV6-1	CASSPGRASSYEQYF	TGTGCCAGCTCCCCGGGGAGGGCGAGCTCCTACGAGCAGTACTTC
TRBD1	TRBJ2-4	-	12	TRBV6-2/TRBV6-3	CASRDRWNIQYF	TGTGCCAGCAGGGACAGGTGGAACATTCAGTACTTC
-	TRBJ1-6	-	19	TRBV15	CATSRLPQAPSSYNSPLHF	TGTGCCACCAGCAGACTCCCGCAGGCTCCGAGCTCCTATAATTCGCCCCTCCACTTT
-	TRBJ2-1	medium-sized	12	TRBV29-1	CSVRQGGNEQFF	TGCAGCGTGAGACAGGGAGGCAATGAGCAGTTCTTC
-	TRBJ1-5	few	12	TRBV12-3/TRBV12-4	CASSFNNQPQHF	TGTGCCAGCAGTTTCAACAATCAGCCCCAGCATTTT
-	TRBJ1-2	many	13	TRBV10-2	CASSPGFNYGYTF	TGCGCCAGCAGTCCCGGGTTTAACTATGGCTACACCTTC
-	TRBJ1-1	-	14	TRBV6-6	CASSYSPGNTEAFF	TGTGCCAGCAGTTACTCCCCCGGGAACACTGAAGCTTTCTTT
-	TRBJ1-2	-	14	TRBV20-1	CSAERGGPNYGYTF	TGCAGTGCCGAGAGGGGCGGACCCAACTATGGCTACACCTTC
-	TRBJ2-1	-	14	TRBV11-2	CASSFTAVANEQFF	TGTGCCAGCAGCTTTACGGCGGTGGCAAATGAGCAGTTCTTC
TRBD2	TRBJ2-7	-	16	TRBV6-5	CASSLGLAGPFAEQYF	TGTGCCAGCAGTTTGGGACTAGCGGGGCCTTTTGCGGAGCAGTACTTC
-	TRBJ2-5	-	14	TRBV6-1	CASSLSGTKETQYF	TGTGCCAGCAGCCTGTCCGGGACCAAAGAGACACAGTACTTC
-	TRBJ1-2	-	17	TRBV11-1	CASSFVGSSRRPLGYTF	TGTGCCAGCAGCTTTGTGGGTTCCTCGCGCAGGCCCCTAGGCTACACCTTC
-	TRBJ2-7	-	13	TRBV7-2	CASSLSEDWEQYF	TGTGCCAGCAGCTTATCTGAAGACTGGGAGCAGTACTTC
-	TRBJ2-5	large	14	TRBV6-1	CASSDWAHQETQYF	TGTGCCAGCAGTGACTGGGCCCACCAAGAGACCCAGTACTTC
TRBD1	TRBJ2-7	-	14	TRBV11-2	CASSFGTGSYEQYF	TGTGCCAGCAGCTTCGGGACAGGCTCCTACGAGCAGTACTTC
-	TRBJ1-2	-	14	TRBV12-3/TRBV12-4	CASGARGVGYGYTF	TGTGCCAGCGGTGCACGAGGTGTGGGCTATGGCTACACCTTC
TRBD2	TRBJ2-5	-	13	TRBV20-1	CSAARLAQETQYF	TGCAGTGCTGCGCGACTAGCCCAAGAGACCCAGTACTTC
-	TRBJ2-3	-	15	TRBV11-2	CASSLFLSATDTQYF	TGTGCCAGCAGCTTATTCCTGTCTGCTACAGATACGCAGTATTTT
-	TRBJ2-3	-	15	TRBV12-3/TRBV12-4	CASSLGLASTDTQYF	TGTGCCAGCAGTTTAGGACTGGCTAGCACAGATACGCAGTATTTT
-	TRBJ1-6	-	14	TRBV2	CASRRDAYNSPLHF	TGTGCCAGCAGAAGGGACGCATATAATTCACCCCTCCACTTT
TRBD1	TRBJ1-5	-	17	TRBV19	CASSMRDRGLGNQPQHF	TGTGCCAGTAGTATGAGGGACAGGGGTCTCGGCAATCAGCCCCAGCATTTT
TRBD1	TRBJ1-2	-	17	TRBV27	CASRPGQARKGPYGYTF	TGTGCCAGCCGGCCGGGACAGGCGCGAAAAGGGCCCTATGGCTACACCTTC
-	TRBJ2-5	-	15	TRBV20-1	CSARDLGRGHETQYF	TGCAGTGCTAGAGACCTAGGCAGGGGACACGAGACCCAGTACTTC
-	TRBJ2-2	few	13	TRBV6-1	CASTLRQTGELFF	TGTGCCAGCACCCTTCGACAAACCGGGGAGCTGTTTTTT
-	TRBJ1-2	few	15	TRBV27	CASSVHGDVNYGYTF	TGTGCCAGCAGCGTCCACGGGGACGTCAACTATGGCTACACCTTC
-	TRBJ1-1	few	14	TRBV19	CASSRQVESTEAFF	TGTGCCAGTAGCAGACAGGTGGAGAGCACTGAAGCTTTCTTT
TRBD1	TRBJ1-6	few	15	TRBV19	CASSIEGQDNSPLHF	TGTGCCAGTAGTATAGAGGGACAGGATAATTCACCCCTCCACTTT
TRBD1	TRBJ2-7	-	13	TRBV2	CASRGTGAGEQYF	TGTGCCAGCAGGGGGACAGGGGCTGGGGAGCAGTACTTC
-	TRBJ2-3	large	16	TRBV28	CASSLRAVSSTDTQYF	TGTGCCAGCAGTTTAAGGGCAGTTTCTAGCACAGATACGCAGTATTTT
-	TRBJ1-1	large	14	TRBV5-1	CASSSAGLNTEAFF	TGCGCCAGCAGCTCCGCGGGACTTAACACTGAAGCTTTCTTT
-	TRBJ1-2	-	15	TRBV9	CASSVEEGGGYGYTF	TGTGCCAGCAGCGTAGAGGAGGGCGGGGGCTATGGCTACACCTTC